This T cell receptor (beta chain) was observed in a study of cytomegalovirus exposure and HLA in healthy donors. The germline gives CDR1 SGHDN, CDR2 FVKESK. The CDR3 loop spans 13 amino acids. Trimming took 5 bases from V and 1 from J, leaving 9 bases between them. A multiplex PCR was run with 60 Vbeta primers and 13 Jbeta primers. Only in-frame clones appear in the TCRdb table, and some are missing; sequencing was by immunoSEQ multiplex PCR. The data contain about 57,000 clones, about 80% of them seen just once; the ten biggest clones take up 3.5% to 5%. This clonotype was sampled from a man aged 25 to 40 in good health and CMV-seronegative. What was sequenced was PBMCs. The chain employs TRBV14 and TRBJ2-7; perhaps TRBD1 as D (5 bases). The CDR3 region has the DNA TGTGCCAGCAGCTTCAGGGCGTCCTACGAGCAGTACTTC. Translated: CASSFRASYEQYF.